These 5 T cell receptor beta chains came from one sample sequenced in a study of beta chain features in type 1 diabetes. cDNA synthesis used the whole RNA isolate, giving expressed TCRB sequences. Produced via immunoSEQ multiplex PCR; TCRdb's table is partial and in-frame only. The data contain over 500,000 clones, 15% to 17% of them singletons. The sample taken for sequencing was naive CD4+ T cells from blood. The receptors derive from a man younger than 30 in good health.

Written as DNA, the CDR3 is TGTGCCAGCAGCTTGGGGAGGACAGGGGGCATTGGGGCCAACGTCCTGACTTTC. It translates to CASSLGRTGGIGANVLTF. This chain connects TRBV5-4 to TRBJ2-6; TRBD1 matches at 11 bases. The CDR3 spans 18 residues. CDR1 and CDR2 from the germline V gene are SGHNT and YYREEE (reference sequence). V shed 0 bases and J 3 bases; nucleotides not matched to a gene: 5.

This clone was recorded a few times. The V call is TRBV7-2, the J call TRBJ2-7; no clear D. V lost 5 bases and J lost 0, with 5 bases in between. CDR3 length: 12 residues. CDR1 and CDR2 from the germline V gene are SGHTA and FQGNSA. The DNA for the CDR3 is TGTGCCAGCAGCGGTACCTCCTACGAGCAGTACTTC. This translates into CASSGTSYEQYF.

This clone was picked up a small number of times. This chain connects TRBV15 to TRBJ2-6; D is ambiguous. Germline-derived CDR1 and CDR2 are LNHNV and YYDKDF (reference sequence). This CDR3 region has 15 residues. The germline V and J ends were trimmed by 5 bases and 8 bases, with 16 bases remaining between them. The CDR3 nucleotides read TGTGCCACCAGCCCGCGTGGTGTGGTGACCAACGTCCTGACTTTC. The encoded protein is CATSPRGVVTNVLTF.

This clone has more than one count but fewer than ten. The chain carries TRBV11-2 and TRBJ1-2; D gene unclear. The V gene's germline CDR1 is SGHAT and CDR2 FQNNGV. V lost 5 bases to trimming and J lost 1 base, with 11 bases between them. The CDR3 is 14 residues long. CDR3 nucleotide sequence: TGTGCCAGCAGCGCTAGTCGGCTTAACTATGGCTACACCTTC. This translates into CASSASRLNYGYTF.

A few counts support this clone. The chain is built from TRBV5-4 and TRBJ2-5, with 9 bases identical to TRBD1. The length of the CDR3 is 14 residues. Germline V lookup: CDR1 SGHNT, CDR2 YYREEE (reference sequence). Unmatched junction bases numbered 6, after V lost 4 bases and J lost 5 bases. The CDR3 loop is CASSLQGAPETQYF. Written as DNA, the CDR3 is TGTGCCAGCAGCCTACAGGGGGCGCCGGAGACCCAGTACTTC.